One and the same sample provided the 17 T cell receptor beta chains below, sequenced in a study of shared clonotypes between healthy human individuals. Clones were sequenced by immunoSEQ multiplex PCR, and TCRdb holds only the in-frame ones, with some missing. The repertoire holds roughly 2.5 million clones, with just over 90% as singletons. The sample was naive CD4+ T cells sorted from blood. Regarding subset: CD45RA+ positively selected. The receptor set was obtained from a man aged 18 to 30 in good health.

V gene TRBV6-6 combines with J gene TRBJ2-7, with TRBD2 identical over 10 bases. J was trimmed by 2 bases and V by 7 bases; bases with no gene match: 5. Germline CDR1 and CDR2: MNHNY and SVGAGI (reference sequence). This CDR3 is built from 14 residues. CDR3 region: CASKIAGGAYEQYF. CDR3 sequence (DNA): TGTGCCAGCAAAATAGCGGGAGGCGCCTACGAGCAGTACTTC.

The chain uses TRBV6-6 and TRBJ1-6; no reliable D call. Per the germline V gene, CDR1 is MNHNY and CDR2 is SVGAGI (reference sequence). Trimming removed 2 bases from V and 4 bases from J, with 12 bases in between. The CDR3 spans 16 residues. CDR3 region: CASSYGEVLYNSPLHF. DNA for the CDR3: TGTGCCAGCAGTTACGGCGAGGTACTGTATAATTCACCCCTCCACTTT.

The V call is TRBV6-6, the J call TRBJ2-1; D unclear. The V end was cut by 8 bases, the J end by 5 bases, with 13 bases between. This CDR3 is built from 13 residues. Germline loops: CDR1 MNHNY, CDR2 SVGAGI (reference sequence). The CDR3 here is CASHELFDNEQFF. CDR3 DNA: TGTGCCAGCCATGAGCTATTCGACAATGAGCAGTTCTTC.

V and J are TRBV11-2 and TRBJ2-7, with TRBD1 as a possible D gene (6 bases). The CDR3 runs to 16 residues. Trimming left V 5 bases short and J 0 bases short, with 17 bases between. The germline V gene encodes CDR1 SGHAT and CDR2 FQNNGV. The CDR3: CASSDPGTSSSYEQYF. CDR3 nucleotide sequence: TGTGCCAGCAGCGACCCCGGGACATCGAGCTCCTACGAGCAGTACTTC.

V and J are TRBV28 and TRBJ1-3; the match to TRBD1 covers 10 bases. The junction had 9 bases not matched to a gene; V was cut back by 6 bases and J by 7 bases. The CDR3 has 15 residues. Germline V CDR1 and CDR2: MDHEN, SYDVKM. CDR3 sequence: CASSPGTGVFNTIYF. The CDR3 DNA is TGTGCCAGCAGCCCCGGGACAGGGGTATTCAACACCATATATTTT.

The chain couples TRBV30 to TRBJ1-2, with 7 bases aligning to TRBD1. Germline V gene sequence: CDR1 GTSNPN, CDR2 SVGIG (reference sequence). The CDR3 loop spans 13 amino acids. The junction had 4 bases not matched to a gene; V was cut back by 2 bases and J by 4 bases. Written as DNA, the CDR3 is TGTGCCTGGAGTCTAGGGGGCTTCTATGGCTACACCTTC. This gives the protein CAWSLGGFYGYTF. Combining the CDR3 with reference TRBV30 and TRBJ1-2 gives the whole variable domain SQTIHQWPATLVQPVGSPLSLECTVEGTSNPNLYWYRQAAGRGLQLLFYSVGIGQISSEVPQNLSASRPQDRQFILSSKKLLLSDSGFYLCAWSLGGFYGYTFGSGTRLTVV.

Regarding this clone: This sample includes further DNA sequences coding for the same CDR3. The DNA for the CDR3 is TGTGCCAGTAGTATAAGGGCCTCGAACACCGGGGAGCTGTTTTTT. It yields the protein CASSIRASNTGELFF. The V and J genes are TRBV19 and TRBJ2-2; no reliable D call. Per the germline V gene, CDR1 is LNHDA and CDR2 is SQIVND (reference sequence). The CDR3 spans 15 residues. The V end was cut by 2 bases, the J end by 0 bases, with 7 bases between.

J is TRBJ1-1 and V is TRBV4-1; D ambiguous. Per the germline V gene, CDR1 is MGHRA and CDR2 is YSYEKL. This CDR3 spans 16 amino acids. V lost 0 bases to trimming and J lost 6 bases, with 17 bases between them. The CDR3 DNA follows: TGCGCCAGCAGCCAAGAAGCTTCAGCTAAGGTTTCTGAAGCTTTCTTT. Its protein product is CASSQEASAKVSEAFF.

The J gene is TRBJ1-2, the V gene TRBV28; 8 positions match TRBD1. Trimming at V came to 1 base and at J to 4 bases, leaving 5 bases not matched to a gene. CDR3 length equals 15 residues. From germline, CDR1 is MDHEN and CDR2 SYDVKM. CDR3 in DNA: TGTGCCAGCAGTTTATACAGGGGGACTGGCTATGGCTACACCTTC. It is translated as CASSLYRGTGYGYTF.

V and J are TRBV18 and TRBJ2-5; the D is unclear. The V gene lost 4 bases and the J gene lost 4 bases, with 10 bases spanning the gap. The CDR3 runs 13 residues. CDR1 KGHSH and CDR2 LQKENI come from the germline V gene. In DNA, the CDR3 is TGTGCCAGCTCACTCAACCTTGGAGAGACCCAGTACTTC. Encoded protein: CASSLNLGETQYF.

This CDR3 is CASKPNYGYTF. Written as DNA, the CDR3 is TGTGCCAGCAAACCCAACTATGGCTACACCTTC. V is TRBV28 and J is TRBJ1-2; D not certain. The germline V and J ends were trimmed by 7 bases and 2 bases, with 5 bases remaining between them. In germline, CDR1 is MDHEN, CDR2 SYDVKM. CDR3 length: 11 amino acids.

This clone was observed a single time. V usage is TRBV6-1 and J usage is TRBJ2-7; 10 bases match TRBD1. Per germline, CDR1 MNHNS and CDR2 SASEGT. The ends lost 6 bases at V and 5 bases at J; junction bases unmatched: 10. This CDR3 region has 15 residues. The CDR3 coding sequence is TGTGCCAGCAGGCTTCCGGGACAGGGGCCAAACGAGCAGTACTTC. It translates to CASRLPGQGPNEQYF.

This chain connects TRBV2 to TRBJ2-4, with 14 positions matching TRBD2. The CDR3 contains 16 residues. After removal of 4 bases from V and 6 bases from J, the junction contained 5 bases not matched to a gene. CDR1 is SNHLY, CDR2 FYNNEI, per germline. CDR3 sequence reads: CASSGGLAGEGNIQYF. CDR3 DNA: TGTGCCAGCAGTGGGGGACTAGCGGGAGAGGGAAACATTCAGTACTTC. Full variable domain (remainder filled in from reference TRBV2 and TRBJ2-4): EPEVTQTPSHQVTQMGQEVILRCVPISNHLYFYWYRQILGQKVEFLVSFYNNEISEKSEIFDDQFSVERPDGSNFTLKIRSTKLEDSAMYFCASSGGLAGEGNIQYFGAGTRLSVL.

The gene calls are TRBV6-6 and TRBJ2-3; D remains ambiguous. Germline CDR1 MNHNY, CDR2 SVGAGI (reference sequence). V dropped 8 bases and J dropped 2 bases, with 11 bases sitting between them. This CDR3 has 13 amino acids. The CDR3 reads CASGAWNTDTQYF. The CDR3 DNA reads as TGTGCCAGCGGCGCCTGGAACACAGATACGCAGTATTTT.

The chain has TRBV4-2 and TRBJ2-1, with 7 positions matching TRBD1. Trimming at V came to 0 bases and at J to 3 bases, leaving 5 bases not matched to a gene. Germline V gene lookup returns CDR1 LGHNA and CDR2 YNFKEQ. This CDR3 has 16 residues. CDR3 amino acids: CASSQDGTGDYNEQFF. The CDR3 bases are TGTGCCAGCAGCCAAGACGGCACAGGGGACTACAATGAGCAGTTCTTC.

The rearrangement uses TRBV30 and TRBJ1-6; D is ambiguous. CDR1 and CDR2 from the germline V gene are GTSNPN and SVGIG (reference sequence). V was trimmed by 7 bases and J by 7 bases, leaving 14 bases between them. CDR3 size: 13 residues. CDR3 nucleotides: TGTGCCTCCTGGACGAGGGAAAATTCACCCCTCCACTTT. It is translated as CASWTRENSPLHF.

This chain joins TRBV7-2 and TRBJ2-2; the D gene could be TRBD1 or TRBD2 (5 bases each). This CDR3 is 14 amino acids long. Germline V gives CDR1 SGHTA, CDR2 FQGNSA. V lost 0 bases and J lost 6, with 8 bases in between. The CDR3: CASSLAGVAGELFF. In nucleotides, the CDR3 is TGTGCCAGCAGCTTAGCGGGGGTGGCCGGGGAGCTGTTTTTT. The full variable domain, in which reference TRBV7-2 and TRBJ2-2 provide the parts outside the CDR3, is GAGVSQSPSNKVTEKGKDVELRCDPISGHTALYWYRQSLGQGLEFLIYFQGNSAPDKSGLPSDRFSAERTGGSVSTLTIQRTQQEDSAVYLCASSLAGVAGELFFGEGSRLTVL.